These 8 T cell receptor beta chains were sequenced from one sample in a study of T cells in Graves' hyperthyroidism and ophthalmopathy. RNA transcripts yielded amplified TCR beta CDR3 regions. HTBI primers were employed in a first-round RT-PCR of the TCR CDR3. MiXCR was run by TCRdb on the multiplex PCR reads, yielding one entry per CDR3 protein. The sample lists over 650,000 distinct CDR3 sequences, approximately 16% occurring once. Sequencing was performed on blood. Source of these receptors: a man aged 18 to 30 with Graves' hyperthyroidism.

This rearrangement joins TRBV13 to TRBJ2-7; 7 positions match TRBD2. This CDR3 region has 15 residues. V trimming: 5 bases; J trimming: 6 bases; junction bases outside the gene matches: 13. Germline CDR1 is PRHDT and CDR2 is FYEKMQ (reference sequence). The CDR3 is CASSPPTAGVGEQYF. CDR3 bases: TGTGCCAGCAGCCCCCCCACTGCGGGAGTCGGCGAGCAGTACTTC.

This clonotype has only a few counts. The rearrangement uses TRBV29-1 and TRBJ2-7; possibly TRBD2 for D (5 bases). This CDR3 comprises 14 residues. Germline CDR1 reads SQVTM; CDR2 reads ANQGSEA. Trimming stripped 0 bases from V and 9 bases from J, with 18 bases between. CDR3 DNA sequence: TGCAGCGTTGAAGACGGGGAAGATTACGAGCGGCAGTACTTC. Translated: CSVEDGEDYERQYF.

This clonotype was seen many times. The chain joins TRBV5-1 to TRBJ2-2; no clear D gene. Germline-derived CDR1 and CDR2 are SGHRS and YFSETQ. Trimming removed 0 bases at V and 6 bases at J, with 3 bases between. The CDR3 loop spans 12 amino acids. CDR3 sequence reads: CASSLVSGELFF. As DNA, the CDR3 is TGCGCCAGCAGCTTGGTGTCCGGGGAGCTGTTTTTT.

This clonotype was seen many times. The chain recombines TRBV18 with TRBJ1-1, with D unresolved. The germline V and J ends were trimmed by 2 bases and 4 bases, with 17 bases remaining between them. In germline, CDR1 is KGHSH, CDR2 LQKENI. The CDR3 extends over 16 amino acids. CDR3 nucleotides: TGTGCCAGCTCACCAGACGCCCGAGCCGTGGGCACTGAAGCTTTCTTT. As protein: CASSPDARAVGTEAFF.

This clonotype was seen only a few times. This chain uses TRBV30 with TRBJ2-1; maybe TRBD1 (5 bases). Germline V CDR1 and CDR2: GTSNPN, SVGIG (reference sequence). V was clipped by 5 bases and J by 3 bases, with 11 bases between them. The CDR3 is made up of 13 amino acids. CDR3 in amino acids: CAWDTGRYNEQFF. CDR3 DNA sequence: TGTGCCTGGGACACAGGACGCTACAATGAGCAGTTCTTC.

This clonotype was observed at least ten times. The rearrangement links TRBV2 to TRBJ2-1; 8 nucleotides line up with TRBD2. The length of the CDR3 is 15 residues. Germline trimming cut 6 bases from V and 2 bases from J; bases unmatched to any gene: 6. Germline V gene data show CDR1 as SNHLY and CDR2 as FYNNEI. The chain's CDR3 is CASRLAAHPYNEQFF. CDR3 DNA sequence: TGTGCCAGCAGACTAGCGGCCCACCCCTACAATGAGCAGTTCTTC.

This clonotype has at least ten counts. The chain couples TRBV6-1 to TRBJ1-1; 9 bases are a match to TRBD1. After removal of 8 bases from V and 3 bases from J, the junction contained 16 bases not matched to a gene. CDR1 is MNHNS, CDR2 SASEGT, per germline. CDR3 size: 17 residues. The CDR3 DNA reads TGTGCCAGCCCGCTGCCGGGACAGGGCGCCTGGGACACTGAAGCTTTCTTT. Protein sequence: CASPLPGQGAWDTEAFF.

The chain combines TRBV28 with TRBJ2-5; 8 bases are a match to TRBD2. From germline, CDR1 is MDHEN and CDR2 SYDVKM. This CDR3 is 15 amino acids long. V was pared by 3 bases and J by 4 bases, with 7 bases of the junction left unmatched. The CDR3 nucleotides are TGTGCCAGCAGTTTTCATTCCGGGACTAGAGAGACCCAGTACTTC. This gives the protein CASSFHSGTRETQYF.